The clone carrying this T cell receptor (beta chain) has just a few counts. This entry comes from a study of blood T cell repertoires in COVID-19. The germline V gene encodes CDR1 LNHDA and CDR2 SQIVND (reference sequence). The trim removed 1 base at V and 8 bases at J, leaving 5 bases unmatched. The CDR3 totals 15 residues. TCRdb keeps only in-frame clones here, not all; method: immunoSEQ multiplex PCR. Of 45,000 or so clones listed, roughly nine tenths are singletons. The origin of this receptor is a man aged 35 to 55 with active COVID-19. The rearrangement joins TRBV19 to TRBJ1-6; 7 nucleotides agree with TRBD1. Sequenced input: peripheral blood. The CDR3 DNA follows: TGTGCCAGTAGTATAGGAGGGACAGCGGATTCACCCCTCCACTTT. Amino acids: CASSIGGTADSPLHF.